This T cell receptor (beta chain) derives from a study of OX40 agonist ivuxolimab in advanced cancers. Study background: The study reported partial responses in three patients: one hepatocellular carcinoma, two cutaneous melanoma.

Profiled with immunoSEQ multiplex PCR; TCRdb holds only in-frame clones, not every one. The sample records 20,000 or so clones, approximately 84% being singletons. The germline gives CDR1 SGHTA, CDR2 FQGNSA. The CDR3 has 14 amino acids. Trimming cost V 5 bases and J 9 bases, with 19 bases left between them. This TCR was sampled from an adult with an advanced solid tumor such as melanoma, head and neck, liver or kidney cancer. Sequencing used CD4+ or CD8+ T cells sorted from blood, obtained in a trial of the OX40 agonist ivuxolimab. This chain links TRBV7-2 with TRBJ1-2; D unclear. The CDR3 spells CASSPGNTVGSYTF. CDR3 nucleotides: TGTGCCAGCAGCCCGGGCAACACGGTGGGGAGCTACACCTTC.